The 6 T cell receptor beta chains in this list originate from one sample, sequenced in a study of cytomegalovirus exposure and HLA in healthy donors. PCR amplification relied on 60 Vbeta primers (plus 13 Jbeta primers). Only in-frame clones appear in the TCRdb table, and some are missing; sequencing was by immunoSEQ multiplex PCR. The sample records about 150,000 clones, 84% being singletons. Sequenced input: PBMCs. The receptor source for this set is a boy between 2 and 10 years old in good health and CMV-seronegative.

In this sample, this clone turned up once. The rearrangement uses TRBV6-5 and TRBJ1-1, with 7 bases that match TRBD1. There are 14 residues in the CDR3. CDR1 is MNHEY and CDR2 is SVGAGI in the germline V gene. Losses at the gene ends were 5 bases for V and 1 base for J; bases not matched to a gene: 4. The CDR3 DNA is TGTGCCAGCAGTCCGGGACAGAGGAACACTGAAGCTTTCTTT. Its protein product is CASSPGQRNTEAFF.

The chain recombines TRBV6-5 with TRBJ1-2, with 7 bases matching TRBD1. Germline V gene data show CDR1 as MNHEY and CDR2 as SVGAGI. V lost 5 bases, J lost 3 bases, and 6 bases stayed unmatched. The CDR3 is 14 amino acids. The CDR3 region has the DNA TGTGCCAGCAGTCAAAGGGGGCGTCACTATGGCTACACCTTC. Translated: CASSQRGRHYGYTF.

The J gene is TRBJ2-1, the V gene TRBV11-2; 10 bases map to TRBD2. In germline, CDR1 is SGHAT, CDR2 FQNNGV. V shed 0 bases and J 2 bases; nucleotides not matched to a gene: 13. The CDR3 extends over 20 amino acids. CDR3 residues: CASSLDPSQASGGTYNEQFF. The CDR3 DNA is TGTGCCAGCAGCTTAGATCCGAGTCAGGCTAGCGGGGGTACCTACAATGAGCAGTTCTTC.

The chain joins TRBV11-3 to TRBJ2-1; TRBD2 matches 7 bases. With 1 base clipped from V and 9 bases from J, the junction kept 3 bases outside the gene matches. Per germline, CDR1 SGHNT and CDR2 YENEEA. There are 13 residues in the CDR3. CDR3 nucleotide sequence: TGTGCCAGCAGCTTAGTTTCGGGGGGTGAGCAGTTCTTC. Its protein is CASSLVSGGEQFF.

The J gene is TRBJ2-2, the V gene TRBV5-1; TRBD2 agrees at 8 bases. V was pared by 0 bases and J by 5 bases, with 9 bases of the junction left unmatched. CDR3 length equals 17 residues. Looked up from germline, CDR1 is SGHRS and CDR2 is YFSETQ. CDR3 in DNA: TGCGCCAGCAGCTTGGGACCGAGCGGGAGAGGTACCGGGGAGCTGTTTTTT. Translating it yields CASSLGPSGRGTGELFF.

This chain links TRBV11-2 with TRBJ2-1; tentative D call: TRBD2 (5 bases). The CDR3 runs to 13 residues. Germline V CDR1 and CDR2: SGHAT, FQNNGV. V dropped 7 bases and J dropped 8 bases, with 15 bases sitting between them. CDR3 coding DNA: TGTGCCAGCACCAGCGGCCGGGTCTATGAGCAGTTCTTC. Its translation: CASTSGRVYEQFF.